The next 18 T cell receptor beta chains were all read from a single sample in a study of blood T cell repertoires in COVID-19. Some clones are missing from TCRdb's copy, which holds only in-frame ones; the method was immunoSEQ multiplex PCR. The sample holds some 200,000 clones; approximately 80% are singletons and the top ten take roughly 7%. Sequencing was performed on peripheral blood. Every receptor here comes from a woman of 80 years or more with COVID-19, enrolled during active disease.

This chain connects TRBV6-5 to TRBJ1-1; 7 bases map to TRBD1. Germline values: CDR1 MNHEY, CDR2 SVGAGI. V was pared by 7 bases and J by 0 bases, with 5 bases of the junction left unmatched. This CDR3 contains 14 residues. The CDR3 loop is CASTLGTVNTEAFF. The CDR3 region has the DNA TGTGCCAGCACCCTCGGGACAGTGAACACTGAAGCTTTCTTT.

This clone was found a few times. J is TRBJ1-2 and V is TRBV5-6, with D possibly matching TRBD1 (5 bases). The CDR3 spans 13 residues. Germline values: CDR1 SGHDT, CDR2 YYEEEE. The V and J ends lost 7 bases and 4 bases respectively, with 14 bases between them. The CDR3 sequence is CASSRVGGYGYTF. CDR3 DNA: TGTGCCAGCTCCCGGGTGGGGGGCTATGGCTACACCTTC.

This rearrangement joins TRBV10-3 to TRBJ1-1, with D possibly being TRBD1 (5 bases). The CDR3 has 14 residues. The V end lost 0 bases, the J end lost 5 bases, and 10 bases lay between the germline ends. CDR1 and CDR2 (germline): ENHRY, SYGVKD. CDR3 nucleotides: TGTGCCATCAGTGAGTCGACACAGGTGACTGAAGCTTTCTTT. Its translation: CAISESTQVTEAFF.

This clone has more than one count but fewer than ten. V usage is TRBV5-4 and J usage is TRBJ1-2, with 7 bases matching TRBD1. The CDR3 sequence is 15 residues long. Trimming removed 4 bases from V and 2 bases from J; junction bases left unmatched: 8. CDR1 and CDR2 from the germline V gene are SGHNT and YYREEE (reference sequence). The CDR3 loop reads CASSNRQGGNYGYTF. The CDR3, as DNA: TGTGCCAGCAGCAACAGACAGGGAGGCAACTATGGCTACACCTTC.

This clone was recorded once. The chain links TRBV5-8 to TRBJ2-7; D ambiguous. CDR1 SGHTS and CDR2 YDEGEE come from the germline V gene. This CDR3 region has 10 residues. V dropped 3 bases and J dropped 6 bases, with 4 bases sitting between them. CDR3 bases: TGTGCCAGCAGCTGGCCCGAGCAGTACTTC. Encoded protein: CASSWPEQYF.

V and J are TRBV7-3 and TRBJ2-1, with a possible D match to TRBD2 (6 bases). V shed 0 bases and J shed 7 bases, with 10 bases lying between them. This CDR3 region has 14 residues. Germline CDR1 and CDR2: SGHTA and FQGTGA. DNA for the CDR3: TGTGCCAGCAGCTTAACGGCAGGGAGGAATGAGCAGTTCTTC. Its translation: CASSLTAGRNEQFF.

This sequence joins TRBV9 and TRBJ2-2, with 8 bases identical to TRBD2. The V and J ends lost 5 bases and 7 bases, in that order; junction bases with no gene match: 7. The CDR3 is made up of 14 amino acids. The V gene's germline CDR1 is SGDLS and CDR2 YYNGEE. The CDR3 region has the DNA TGTGCCAGCAGTACGGGAGGGTCAAACGGGGAGCTGTTTTTT. Residues: CASSTGGSNGELFF.

This clone was seen only a few times. The chain joins TRBV19 to TRBJ1-3; no definite D call. CDR1 is LNHDA and CDR2 is SQIVND in the germline V gene (reference sequence). This CDR3 contains 14 residues. V lost 8 bases, J lost 0 bases, and 11 bases lay in between. The CDR3 DNA follows: TGTGCCAGTTTCGGAGAGAGCTCTGGAAACACCATATATTTT. Translating it yields CASFGESSGNTIYF.

The V and J genes are TRBV1 and TRBJ2-7; the D call of TRBD1 is as the table states it, not checked on the DNA. TRBV1 is termed a pseudogene. The CDR3 spans 19 residues. CDR3: CTSSQGERRLRTGEWEQYF. CDR3 nucleotide sequence: TGCACCAGCAGCCAAGGGGAGAGGAGGCTGAGGACAGGGGAATGGGAGCAGTACTTC.

In this sample, this clone turned up a few times. This rearrangement joins TRBV5-1 to TRBJ2-1; a possible D gene is TRBD2 (6 bases). V was pared by 5 bases and J by 2 bases, with 17 bases between. This CDR3 is built from 16 residues. CDR1 is SGHRS and CDR2 is YFSETQ in the germline V gene. CDR3 residues: CASRTVGGGPYNEQFF. The CDR3 nucleotides are TGCGCCAGCAGAACCGTCGGGGGAGGACCCTACAATGAGCAGTTCTTC.

This sequence joins TRBV3-1 (or the pseudogene TRBV3-2) and TRBJ2-5, with D unresolved. CDR1 and CDR2 (germline): LGHDT, YNNKEL (reference sequence). V was pared by 6 bases and J by 0 bases, with 11 bases between. The length of the CDR3 is 14 residues. The CDR3 DNA is TGTGCCAGCAGTTCCACTCGAAACCAAGAGACCCAGTACTTC. Translation gives CASSSTRNQETQYF.

The genes are TRBV20-1 and TRBJ1-6; D is uncertain. This CDR3 is 13 amino acids long. Trimming took off 4 bases at V and 9 bases at J, with 13 bases between the two ends. Germline values: CDR1 DFQATT, CDR2 SNEGSKA (reference sequence). CDR3 loop: CSANEGLRSPLHF. DNA for the CDR3: TGCAGTGCTAATGAGGGCCTCCGTTCACCCCTCCACTTT.

The rearrangement links TRBV5-1 to TRBJ2-3; D remains ambiguous. The CDR3 sequence is 15 residues long. Germline V lookup: CDR1 SGHRS, CDR2 YFSETQ. V shed 1 base and J shed 0 bases, with 9 bases lying between them. The CDR3 protein is CASSLSHKSTDTQYF. CDR3 DNA sequence: TGCGCCAGCAGCTTGTCTCACAAAAGCACAGATACGCAGTATTTT.

The rearrangement joins TRBV5-1 to TRBJ1-4; D is unresolved. V lost 2 bases to trimming and J lost 4 bases, with 9 bases between them. Per the germline V gene, CDR1 is SGHRS and CDR2 is YFSETQ. The CDR3 has 14 amino acids. CDR3 region: CASSLALGNEKLFF. The CDR3, as DNA: TGCGCCAGCAGCTTAGCCCTCGGTAATGAAAAACTGTTTTTT.

The V call is TRBV4-1, the J call TRBJ1-2; 10 bases fit TRBD1. The CDR3 is made up of 14 amino acids. CDR1 and CDR2 (germline): MGHRA, YSYEKL. Trimming cost V 8 bases and J 4 bases; bases outside gene matches: 7. The CDR3 sequence is CASHRQGAVYGYTF. In DNA form, the CDR3 reads TGCGCCAGCCACCGACAGGGGGCGGTCTATGGCTACACCTTC.

This chain connects TRBV28 to TRBJ2-1, with 8 positions matching TRBD2. J gave up 2 bases and V 6 bases, and 3 bases lay outside the gene matches. The CDR3 is made up of 14 amino acids. The V gene's germline CDR1 is MDHEN and CDR2 SYDVKM. The CDR3 nucleotides are TGTGCCAGCAGGGGACTAGAAGCCTACAATGAGCAGTTCTTC. Residues: CASRGLEAYNEQFF.

CDR3 coding DNA: TGTGCCAGCAGCTCTACCGGACAGCCAGGGGTGAATGAAAAACTGTTTTTT. It translates to CASSSTGQPGVNEKLFF. The J gene is TRBJ1-4, the V gene TRBV7-8, with D perhaps TRBD1 (6 bases). Trimming shortened V by 4 bases and J by 5 bases, and 20 bases separated the two germline ends. CDR1 and CDR2 (germline): SGHVS, FQNEAQ. The CDR3 extends over 17 amino acids.

The rearrangement links TRBV5-1 to TRBJ1-1; no reliable D call. V shed 0 bases and J shed 4 bases, with 7 bases lying between them. Germline V gene data show CDR1 as SGHRS and CDR2 as YFSETQ. The CDR3 spans 13 residues. The CDR3 here is CASSLAAGTEAFF. CDR3 bases: TGCGCCAGCAGCTTGGCCGCGGGCACTGAAGCTTTCTTT.